This T cell receptor (beta chain) stems from a study of blood T cell repertoires in COVID-19. Study details: Sample material is recorded as cDNA or gDNA derived from T cells, B-cell-depleted T cells, or PBMCs.

Recovered Cohort 3 donors showed two negative PCRs, clearance, or symptom resolution. The trim removed 2 bases at V and 2 bases at J, leaving 2 bases unmatched. CDR3 size: 16 residues. CDR1 SGHAT and CDR2 FQNNGV come from the germline V gene. Sequenced by immunoSEQ multiplex PCR; TCRdb stores in-frame clones only, minus some. The sample yields around 150,000 clones, roughly 90% seen once. The TCR comes from a woman in her forties or fifties who had recovered from COVID-19. The sequenced sample was PBMCs or T cells enriched from blood (not recorded which). The chain joins TRBV11-2 to TRBJ2-3; TRBD2 agrees at 12 bases. In nucleotides, the CDR3 is TGTGCCAGCAGCTTACTAGCGGGGGGGCTCACAGATACGCAGTATTTT. Protein product: CASSLLAGGLTDTQYF.